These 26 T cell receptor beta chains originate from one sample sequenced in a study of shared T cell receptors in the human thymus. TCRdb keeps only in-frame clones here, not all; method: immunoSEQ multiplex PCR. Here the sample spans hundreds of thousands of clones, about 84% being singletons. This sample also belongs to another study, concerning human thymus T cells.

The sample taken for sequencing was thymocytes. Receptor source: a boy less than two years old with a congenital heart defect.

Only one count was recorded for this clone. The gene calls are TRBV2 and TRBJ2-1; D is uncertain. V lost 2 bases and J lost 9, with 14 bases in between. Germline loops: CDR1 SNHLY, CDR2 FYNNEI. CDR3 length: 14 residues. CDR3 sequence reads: CASSESVPTGEQFF. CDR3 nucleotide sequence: TGTGCCAGCAGTGAATCGGTTCCAACGGGTGAGCAGTTCTTC.

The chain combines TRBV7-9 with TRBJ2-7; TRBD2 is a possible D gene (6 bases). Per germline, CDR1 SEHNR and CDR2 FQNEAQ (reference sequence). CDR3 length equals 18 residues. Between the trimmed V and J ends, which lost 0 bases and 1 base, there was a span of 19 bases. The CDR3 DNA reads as TGTGCCAGCAGCTTAGCCCCGGGGCGGGGCAGTAGATCCTACGAGCAGTACTTC. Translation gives CASSLAPGRGSRSYEQYF.

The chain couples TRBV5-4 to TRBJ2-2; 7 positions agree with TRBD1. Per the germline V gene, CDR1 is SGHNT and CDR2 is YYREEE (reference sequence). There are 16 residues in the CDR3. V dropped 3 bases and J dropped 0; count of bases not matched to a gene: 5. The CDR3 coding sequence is TGTGCCAGCAGCTCCCTCAGGGGGTCGAACACCGGGGAGCTGTTTTTT. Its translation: CASSSLRGSNTGELFF.

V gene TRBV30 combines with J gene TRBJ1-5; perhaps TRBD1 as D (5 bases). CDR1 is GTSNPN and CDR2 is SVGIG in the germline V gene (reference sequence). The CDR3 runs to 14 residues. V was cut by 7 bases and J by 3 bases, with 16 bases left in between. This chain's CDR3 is CAFQGRTDNQPQHF. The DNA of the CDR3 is TGTGCCTTCCAGGGTCGAACGGACAATCAGCCCCAGCATTTT.

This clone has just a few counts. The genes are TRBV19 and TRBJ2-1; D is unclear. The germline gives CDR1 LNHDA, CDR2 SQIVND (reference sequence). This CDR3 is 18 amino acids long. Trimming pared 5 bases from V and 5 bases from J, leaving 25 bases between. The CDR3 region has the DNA TGTGCCAGTAGTGCCCTCGGCGGCCGTCGGCTATTCGACAATGAGCAGTTCTTC. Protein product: CASSALGGRRLFDNEQFF.

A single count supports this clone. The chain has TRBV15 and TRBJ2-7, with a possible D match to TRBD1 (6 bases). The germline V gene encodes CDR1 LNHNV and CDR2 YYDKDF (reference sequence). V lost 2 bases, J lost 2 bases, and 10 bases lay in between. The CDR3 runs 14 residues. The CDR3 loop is CATSRLRQAYEQYF. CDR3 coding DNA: TGTGCCACCAGCAGACTTCGACAGGCCTACGAGCAGTACTTC.

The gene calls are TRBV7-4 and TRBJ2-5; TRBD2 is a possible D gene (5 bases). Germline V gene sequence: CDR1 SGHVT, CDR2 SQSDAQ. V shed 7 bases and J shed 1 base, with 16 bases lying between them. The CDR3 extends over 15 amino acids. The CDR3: CASTLGRTSQETQYF. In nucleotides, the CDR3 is TGTGCCAGCACCTTGGGTAGGACTTCCCAAGAGACCCAGTACTTC.

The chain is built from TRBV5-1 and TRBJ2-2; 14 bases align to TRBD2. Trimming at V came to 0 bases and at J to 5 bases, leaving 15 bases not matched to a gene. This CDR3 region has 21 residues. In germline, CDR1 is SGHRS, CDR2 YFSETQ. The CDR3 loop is CASSLGATSGRDLRWTGELFF. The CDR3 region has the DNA TGCGCCAGCAGCTTGGGCGCGACTAGCGGGAGGGACCTCCGTTGGACCGGGGAGCTGTTTTTT.

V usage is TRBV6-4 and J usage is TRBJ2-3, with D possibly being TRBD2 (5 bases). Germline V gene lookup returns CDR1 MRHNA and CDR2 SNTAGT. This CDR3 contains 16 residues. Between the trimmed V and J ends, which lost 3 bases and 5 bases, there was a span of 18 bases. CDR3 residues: CASSEFGREHEDTQYF. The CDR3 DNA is TGTGCCAGCAGTGAGTTCGGAAGGGAGCACGAAGATACGCAGTATTTT.

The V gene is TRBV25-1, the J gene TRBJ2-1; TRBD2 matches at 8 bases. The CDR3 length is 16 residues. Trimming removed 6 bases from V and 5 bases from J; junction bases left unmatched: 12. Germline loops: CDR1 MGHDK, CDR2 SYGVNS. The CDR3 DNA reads TGTGCCAGCAGCGAGACCCCGGGGGGGGAGAACAATGAGCAGTTCTTC. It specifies CASSETPGGENNEQFF.

CDR3 in amino acids: CASSPAGTGGSNHYGYTF. The CDR3 bases are TGTGCCAGCTCACCAGCTGGGACAGGGGGCAGTAATCACTATGGCTACACCTTC. This rearrangement joins TRBV18 to TRBJ1-2, with TRBD1 identical over 12 bases. Germline V gene data show CDR1 as KGHSH and CDR2 as LQKENI. This CDR3 has 18 amino acids. V lost 2 bases and J lost 3; bases outside the gene matches: 10. The variable domain in full, completed from reference TRBV18 and TRBJ1-2, reads NAGVMQNPRHLVRRRGQEARLRCSPMKGHSHVYWYRQLPEEGLKFMVYLQKENIIDESGMPKERFSAEFPKEGPSILRIQQVVRGDSAAYFCASSPAGTGGSNHYGYTFGSGTRLTVV.

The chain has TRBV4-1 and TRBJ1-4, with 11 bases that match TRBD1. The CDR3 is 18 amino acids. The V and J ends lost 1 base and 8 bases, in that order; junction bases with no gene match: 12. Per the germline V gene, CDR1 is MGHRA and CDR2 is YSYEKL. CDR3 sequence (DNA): TGCGCCAGCAGCCAAGGCCCCGGACAGGGGGCTTATCGAGAAAAACTGTTTTTT. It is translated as CASSQGPGQGAYREKLFF.

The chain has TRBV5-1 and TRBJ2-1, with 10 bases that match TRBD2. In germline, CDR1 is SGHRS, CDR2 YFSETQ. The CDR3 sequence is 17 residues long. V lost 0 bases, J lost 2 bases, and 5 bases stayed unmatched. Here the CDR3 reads CASSLGSSGSPYNEQFF. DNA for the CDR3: TGCGCCAGCAGCTTGGGGTCTAGCGGGAGTCCCTACAATGAGCAGTTCTTC. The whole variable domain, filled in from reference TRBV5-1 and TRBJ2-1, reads KAGVTQTPRYLIKTRGQQVTLSCSPISGHRSVSWYQQTPGQGLQFLFEYFSETQRNKGNFPGRFSGRQFSNSRSEMNVSTLELGDSALYLCASSLGSSGSPYNEQFFGPGTRLTVL.

The CDR3 DNA reads TGTGCCAGCAGCCAAGATTGGAGTAGCGGGAGAGGAAGCTGCGAGCAGTACTTC. It translates to CASSQDWSSGRGSCEQYF. The chain carries TRBV14 and TRBJ2-7, with TRBD2 identical over 9 bases. Germline V gene data show CDR1 as SGHDN and CDR2 as FVKESK. The CDR3 runs 18 residues. V shed 0 bases, J shed 6 bases, and the junction held 15 bases outside the gene matches.

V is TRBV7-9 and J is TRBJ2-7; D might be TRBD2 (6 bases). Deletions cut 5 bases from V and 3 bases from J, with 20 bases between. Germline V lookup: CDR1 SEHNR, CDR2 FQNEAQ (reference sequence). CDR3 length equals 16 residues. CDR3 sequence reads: CASSHKGASDSYEQYF. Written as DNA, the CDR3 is TGTGCCAGCAGCCATAAAGGGGCTAGCGACAGCTACGAGCAGTACTTC.

The CDR3 loop reads CASSQDSSGRVRYNEQFF. The CDR3 bases are TGCGCCAGCAGCCAAGATTCTAGCGGGAGGGTTAGGTACAATGAGCAGTTCTTC. The chain is built from TRBV4-1 and TRBJ2-1; TRBD2 aligns across 12 bases. Looked up from germline, CDR1 is MGHRA and CDR2 is YSYEKL. This CDR3 comprises 18 residues. The J segment lost 4 bases and the V segment lost 0 bases, leaving 7 bases of the junction unmatched.

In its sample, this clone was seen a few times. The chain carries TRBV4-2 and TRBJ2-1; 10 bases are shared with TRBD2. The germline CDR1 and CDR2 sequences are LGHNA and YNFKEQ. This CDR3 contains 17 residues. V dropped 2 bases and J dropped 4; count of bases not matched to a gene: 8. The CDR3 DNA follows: TGTGCCAGCAGCCAACGGGCCCAGCGGGGGGGGTACAATGAGCAGTTCTTC. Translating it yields CASSQRAQRGGYNEQFF.

The CDR3 bases are TGCGCCAGCATGGGGCGGGGGGACCGATACGAGCAGTACTTC. This gives the protein CASMGRGDRYEQYF. The chain links TRBV5-1 to TRBJ2-7; TRBD2 agrees at 8 bases. J gave up 4 bases and V 6 bases, and 9 bases lay outside the gene matches. The CDR3 is 14 amino acids. From germline, CDR1 is SGHRS and CDR2 YFSETQ.

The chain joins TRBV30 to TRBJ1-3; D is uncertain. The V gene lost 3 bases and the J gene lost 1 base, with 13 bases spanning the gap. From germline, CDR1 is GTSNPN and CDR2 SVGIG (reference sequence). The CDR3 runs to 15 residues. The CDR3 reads CAWSPFRGSGNTIYF. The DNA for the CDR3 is TGTGCCTGGAGCCCCTTTCGGGGATCTGGAAACACCATATATTTT.

CDR3 sequence (DNA): TGTGCCAGTAGCAACAGACTAGCGGGAGGACATGGGCAGTTCTTC. Its protein is CASSNRLAGGHGQFF. J is TRBJ2-1 and V is TRBV19; TRBD2 matches at 13 bases. CDR3 length equals 15 residues. CDR1 and CDR2 from the germline V gene are LNHDA and SQIVND (reference sequence). The V gene end was trimmed by 6 bases and the J gene end by 12 bases; junction bases not matched to a gene: 11.

CDR3 amino acids: CSVTDGVERETQYF. CDR3 coding DNA: TGCAGCGTGACCGACGGGGTGGAGAGGGAGACCCAGTACTTC. The rearrangement joins TRBV29-1 to TRBJ2-5; possibly TRBD2 for D (5 bases). Germline CDR1 reads SQVTM; CDR2 reads ANQGSEA. This CDR3 is 14 amino acids long. Trimming took off 6 bases at V and 5 bases at J, with 19 bases between the two ends.

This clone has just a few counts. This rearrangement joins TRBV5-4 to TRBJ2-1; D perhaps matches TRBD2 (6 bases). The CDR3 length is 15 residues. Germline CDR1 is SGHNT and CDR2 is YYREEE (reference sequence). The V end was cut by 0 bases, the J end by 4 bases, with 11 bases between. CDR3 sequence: CASSLVSSAYNEQFF. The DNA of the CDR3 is TGTGCCAGCAGCTTGGTGTCTAGCGCATACAATGAGCAGTTCTTC.

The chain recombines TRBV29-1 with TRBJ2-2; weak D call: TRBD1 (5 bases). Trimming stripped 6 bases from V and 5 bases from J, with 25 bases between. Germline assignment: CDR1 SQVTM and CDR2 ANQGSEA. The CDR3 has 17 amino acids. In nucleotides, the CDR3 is TGCAGCGTCATACGAAAAACAGGTTGGGCGGATACCGGGGAGCTGTTTTTT. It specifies CSVIRKTGWADTGELFF.

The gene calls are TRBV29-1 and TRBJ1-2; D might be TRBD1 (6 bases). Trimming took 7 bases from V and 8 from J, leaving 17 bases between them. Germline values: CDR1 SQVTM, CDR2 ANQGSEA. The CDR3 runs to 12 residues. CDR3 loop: CSASTGLGGYTF. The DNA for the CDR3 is TGCAGCGCCTCTACAGGGCTCGGCGGCTACACCTTC.

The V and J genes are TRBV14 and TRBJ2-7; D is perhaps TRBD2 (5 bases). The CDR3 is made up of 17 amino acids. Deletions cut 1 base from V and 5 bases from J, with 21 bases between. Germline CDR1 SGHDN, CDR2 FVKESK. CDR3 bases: TGTGCCAGCAGCCAAGCTCGGGGTGGGGAGAAATTGGACGAGCAGTACTTC. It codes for CASSQARGGEKLDEQYF.

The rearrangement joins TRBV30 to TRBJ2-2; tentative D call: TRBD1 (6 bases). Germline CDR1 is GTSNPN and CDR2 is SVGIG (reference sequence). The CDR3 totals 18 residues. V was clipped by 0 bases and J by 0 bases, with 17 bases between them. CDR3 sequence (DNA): TGTGCCTGGAGTGTAAGGACAGTTAACCACGCGAACACCGGGGAGCTGTTTTTT. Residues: CAWSVRTVNHANTGELFF.